This T cell receptor (beta chain) is drawn from a study of blood T cell repertoires in COVID-19. After removal of 6 bases from V and 5 bases from J, the junction contained 11 bases not matched to a gene. The CDR3 extends over 15 amino acids. Germline assignment: CDR1 SGHVS and CDR2 FQNEAQ. The table came from immunoSEQ multiplex PCR; TCRdb's copy has only in-frame clones and leaves some out. The sample lists around 100,000 clones; about 89% were seen once. The sample taken for sequencing was peripheral blood. The chain links TRBV7-8 to TRBJ2-7; 9 bases align to TRBD2. This sequence originates from a man aged 50 to 60 with acute or convalescent COVID-19. Here the CDR3 DNA reads TGTGCCAGCAGGCCCAGCGGGGGGCCGGTTAACGAGCAGTACTTC. This codes for CASRPSGGPVNEQYF. Full variable domain (rest looked up from reference TRBV7-8 and TRBJ2-7): GAGVSQSPRYKVAKRGQDVALRCDPISGHVSLFWYQQALGQGPEFLTYFQNEAQLDKSGLPSDRFFAERPEGSVSTLKIQRTQQEDSAVYLCASRPSGGPVNEQYFGPGTRLTVT.